This T cell receptor (beta chain) is from a study of regulatory T cells in long-lasting Graves disease. Study conclusions and caveats: Examination was confined to peripheral blood, excluding thyroid tissue. It was in persistent disease that TRBV28, TRBJ1-2 and TRBJ2-5 were favored. Persistent patients had a count of shared public clonotypes (about 2,700) that exceeded that of new patients (around 1,000).

This clonotype was seen a handful of times. Its antigen is undetermined. Noted time point: persistent/refractory GD, antithyroid drugs over 5 years with positive TRAb. The TCR library was prepared using RNA isolated from PBMCs. The CDR3 length is 14 residues. Germline assignment: CDR1 LNHDA and CDR2 SQIVND (reference sequence). V was cut by 5 bases and J by 2 bases, with 12 bases left in between. Library construction for TCR beta used iRepertoire HTBI primers and Arm-PCR of CDR3 regions. Per the original methods: From all samples, identification returned roughly 15 TRBJ and around 62 TRBV segments. TCRdb reprocessed the multiplex PCR reads via MiXCR and lists one record per CDR3 protein. In this record, the V and J calls reflect TCRdb's handling and not the investigators' own analysis. The repertoire holds about 470,000 distinct CDR3 sequences, with 20% to 25% as singletons.

This clonotype originated in a female donor with Graves disease. The V gene is TRBV19, the J gene TRBJ1-2; D not certain. This sample comprised peripheral blood mononuclear cells (PBMCs), obtained when the disease was refractory, from a patient treated with antithyroid drugs. The CDR3, as DNA: TGTGCCAGTAGTCATCCCCCCCAGAACTATGGCTACACCTTC. As protein: CASSHPPQNYGYTF.